The rows below give T cell receptor beta chains drawn from one sample of a study of cytomegalovirus exposure and HLA in healthy donors. Profiled with immunoSEQ multiplex PCR; TCRdb holds only in-frame clones, not every one. The sample has 75,000 to 90,000 clones, 78% seen once. Sequencing was carried out using PBMCs. The receptors here all came from a male donor in good health and CMV-seropositive. The CDR3 runs from the conserved cysteine through the conserved F or W. The D gene is left open where the match is weak. Clone size appears in some rows only: once, few, many, or a class for an expanded clone.

size	J	V	D	CDR3	DNA
-	TRBJ2-7	TRBV9	TRBD2	CASSGGGTPSYEQYF	TGTGCCAGCAGCGGGGGGGGGACCCCCTCCTACGAGCAGTACTTC
few	TRBJ2-7	TRBV2	-	CACSRTLLYEQYF	TGTGCCTGCTCGAGGACATTACTCTACGAGCAGTACTTC
-	TRBJ1-2	TRBV6-5	TRBD1	CASRPGQGSYTF	TGTGCCAGCAGGCCGGGACAGGGCTCCTACACCTTC
-	TRBJ1-5	TRBV28	-	CASSLDLQGLNQPQHF	TGTGCCAGCAGTTTAGACCTGCAGGGCTTGAATCAGCCCCAGCATTTT
-	TRBJ1-1	TRBV6-1	-	CASRQGRTEAFF	TGTGCCAGCAGACAGGGTCGTACTGAAGCTTTCTTT
-	TRBJ2-1	TRBV7-9	TRBD1	CASSSTGLHPPYNEQFF	TGTGCCAGCAGCTCGACAGGGCTGCATCCCCCCTACAATGAGCAGTTCTTC
-	TRBJ2-7	TRBV5-1	TRBD2	CASSLVRLAGEKSYEQYF	TGCGCCAGCAGCTTGGTTCGACTAGCGGGAGAAAAATCCTACGAGCAGTACTTC
-	TRBJ1-6	TRBV2	TRBD1	CASRDLTGGVSPLHF	TGTGCCAGCAGAGATTTGACAGGGGGAGTTTCACCCCTCCACTTT
-	TRBJ1-2	TRBV5-1	-	CASSLGTDYGYTF	TGCGCCAGCAGCTTGGGGACAGACTATGGCTACACCTTC
-	TRBJ2-7	TRBV29-1	TRBD2	CSVGGRAKYEQYF	TGCAGCGTTGGTGGGAGGGCCAAATACGAGCAGTACTTC
-	TRBJ1-6	TRBV6-1	-	CASPGPSYNSPLHF	TGTGCCAGCCCCGGTCCCTCCTATAATTCACCCCTCCACTTT
-	TRBJ2-7	TRBV6-5	-	CASSYGSGSLEYF	TGTGCCAGCAGTTATGGGAGCGGCTCTCTCGAGTACTTC
-	TRBJ2-7	TRBV7-8	TRBD2	CASRRTSGNRHEQYF	TGTGCCAGCAGACGGACTAGCGGGAATCGGCACGAGCAGTACTTC
-	TRBJ2-7	TRBV13	TRBD1	CASSFGTGLYEQYF	TGTGCCAGCAGCTTCGGGACAGGGCTCTACGAGCAGTACTTC
-	TRBJ1-2	TRBV7-2	-	CASSSMGGGGPGYTF	TGTGCCAGCAGCTCGATGGGGGGGGGTGGCCCCGGCTACACCTTC
few	TRBJ2-5	TRBV29-1	TRBD2	CSVGTSGGVETQYF	TGCAGCGTTGGGACTAGCGGGGGGGTGGAGACCCAGTACTTC
-	TRBJ2-3	TRBV30	TRBD2	CAWRVLAGGPDSTDTQYF	TGTGCCTGGAGAGTACTAGCGGGAGGGCCAGACAGCACAGATACGCAGTATTTT
-	TRBJ2-3	TRBV4-3	TRBD1	CASSHGTGSTDTQYF	TGCGCCAGCAGCCACGGGACAGGTAGCACAGATACGCAGTATTTT
-	TRBJ1-1	TRBV10-3	TRBD1	CAISGWDRMNTEAFF	TGTGCCATCAGTGGGTGGGACAGGATGAACACTGAAGCTTTCTTT
-	TRBJ2-5	TRBV9	-	CASSGQPEETQYF	TGTGCCAGCAGCGGACAGCCAGAGGAGACCCAGTACTTC
-	TRBJ1-1	TRBV9	-	CASSGDPGGEAFF	TGTGCCAGCAGCGGGGACCCCGGGGGTGAAGCTTTCTTT
-	TRBJ1-6	TRBV5-5	-	CASNGGSWHSPLHF	TGTGCCAGTAACGGGGGATCCTGGCATTCACCCCTCCACTTT
-	TRBJ2-7	TRBV27	TRBD1	CASIHHGTESSYEQYF	TGTGCCAGCATTCATCACGGGACAGAGTCCTCCTACGAGCAGTACTTC
-	TRBJ2-7	TRBV11-3	-	CASSLARENEQYF	TGTGCCAGCAGCTTAGCCAGGGAAAACGAGCAGTACTTC
-	TRBJ1-2	TRBV28	TRBD1	CASSLLHRGGYTF	TGTGCCAGCAGTTTGCTACACAGGGGCGGCTACACCTTC
-	TRBJ1-3	TRBV9	TRBD1	CASSVGTASGNTIYF	TGTGCCAGCAGCGTTGGGACAGCCTCTGGAAACACCATATATTTT
-	TRBJ2-2	TRBV7-9	TRBD2	CASRYTGTSGRGDTGELFF	TGTGCCAGCAGATACACCGGGACTAGCGGGAGAGGGGACACCGGGGAGCTGTTTTTT
-	TRBJ1-1	TRBV11-3	-	CASSLQNTEAFF	TGTGCCAGCAGCTTACAAAACACTGAAGCTTTCTTT
-	TRBJ2-7	TRBV2	-	CASSEAAKWEQYF	TGTGCCAGCAGTGAAGCCGCGAAATGGGAGCAGTACTTC
-	TRBJ2-7	TRBV7-2	-	CASSLVWAEQYF	TGCGCCAGCAGCTTAGTTTGGGCCGAGCAGTACTTC
-	TRBJ2-1	TRBV4-3	-	CASSQVSVLDEQFF	TGCGCCAGCAGCCAAGTCTCGGTGCTGGATGAGCAGTTCTTC
-	TRBJ2-5	TRBV27	-	CASNHNGPQQETQYF	TGTGCCAGCAACCACAATGGCCCCCAACAAGAGACCCAGTACTTC
-	TRBJ1-4	TRBV6-1	-	CASSAIGLRNEKLFF	TGTGCCAGCAGTGCAATTGGACTTAGGAATGAAAAACTGTTTTTT
-	TRBJ1-6	TRBV27	TRBD1	CASSTETGDAGSPLHF	TGTGCCAGCAGCACTGAAACAGGGGACGCGGGGTCACCCCTCCACTTT
-	TRBJ1-6	TRBV4-2	-	CASSRASSYNSPLHF	TGTGCCAGCAGCCGGGCCTCATCCTATAATTCACCCCTCCACTTT
-	TRBJ1-1	TRBV7-9	TRBD1	CASSYPRTGITEAFF	TGTGCCAGCAGCTACCCCCGGACAGGAATCACTGAAGCTTTCTTT
-	TRBJ2-6	TRBV28	-	CASNPRRTTYSGANVLTF	TGTGCCAGCAACCCTCGGCGGACAACTTACTCTGGGGCCAACGTCCTGACTTTC
few	TRBJ1-5	TRBV5-6	-	CASSWGLSNQPQHF	TGTGCCAGCAGCTGGGGGCTTAGCAATCAGCCCCAGCATTTT
-	TRBJ2-3	TRBV7-9	-	CASSLVGATVDSTDTQYF	TGTGCCAGCAGCTTAGTAGGGGCAACCGTCGATTCCACAGATACGCAGTATTTT
-	TRBJ2-5	TRBV27	-	CASSSTETQYF	TGTGCCAGCAGTAGCACGGAGACCCAGTACTTC
-	TRBJ1-4	TRBV19	-	CASSIDQMEKLFF	TGTGCCAGTAGTATAGATCAAATGGAGAAACTGTTTTTT
-	TRBJ2-3	TRBV4-1	-	CASSQDLAGPFTDTQYF	TGCGCCAGCAGCCAAGATCTCGCGGGGCCCTTCACAGATACGCAGTATTTT
-	TRBJ1-5	TRBV2	-	CASSAQLDQPQHF	TGTGCCAGCAGCGCGCAATTAGATCAGCCCCAGCATTTT
few	TRBJ2-1	TRBV4-3	-	CASSQGGLDYYNEQFF	TGCGCCAGCAGCCAAGGCGGCCTTGACTATTACAATGAGCAGTTCTTC
-	TRBJ1-1	TRBV29-1	-	CSVGGRWNTEAFF	TGCAGCGTTGGAGGGCGGTGGAACACTGAAGCTTTCTTT
-	TRBJ1-1	TRBV6-5	-	CASSYTGRGAEAFF	TGTGCCAGCAGTTACACGGGGAGGGGCGCTGAAGCTTTCTTT